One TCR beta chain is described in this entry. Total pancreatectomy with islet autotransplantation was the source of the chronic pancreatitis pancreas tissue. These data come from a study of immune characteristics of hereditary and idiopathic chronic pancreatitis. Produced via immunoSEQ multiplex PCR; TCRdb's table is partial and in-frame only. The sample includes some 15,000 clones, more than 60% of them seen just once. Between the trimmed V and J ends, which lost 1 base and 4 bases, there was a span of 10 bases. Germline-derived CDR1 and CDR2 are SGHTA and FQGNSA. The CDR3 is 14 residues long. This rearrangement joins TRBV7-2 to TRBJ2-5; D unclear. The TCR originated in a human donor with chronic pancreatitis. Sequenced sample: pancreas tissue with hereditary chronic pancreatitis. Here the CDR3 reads CASSLGLELETQYF. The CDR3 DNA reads TGTGCCAGCAGCTTAGGCCTAGAGTTAGAGACCCAGTACTTC. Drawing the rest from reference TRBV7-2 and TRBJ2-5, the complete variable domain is GAGVSQSPSNKVTEKGKDVELRCDPISGHTALYWYRQSLGQGLEFLIYFQGNSAPDKSGLPSDRFSAERTGGSVSTLTIQRTQQEDSAVYLCASSLGLELETQYFGPGTRLLVL.